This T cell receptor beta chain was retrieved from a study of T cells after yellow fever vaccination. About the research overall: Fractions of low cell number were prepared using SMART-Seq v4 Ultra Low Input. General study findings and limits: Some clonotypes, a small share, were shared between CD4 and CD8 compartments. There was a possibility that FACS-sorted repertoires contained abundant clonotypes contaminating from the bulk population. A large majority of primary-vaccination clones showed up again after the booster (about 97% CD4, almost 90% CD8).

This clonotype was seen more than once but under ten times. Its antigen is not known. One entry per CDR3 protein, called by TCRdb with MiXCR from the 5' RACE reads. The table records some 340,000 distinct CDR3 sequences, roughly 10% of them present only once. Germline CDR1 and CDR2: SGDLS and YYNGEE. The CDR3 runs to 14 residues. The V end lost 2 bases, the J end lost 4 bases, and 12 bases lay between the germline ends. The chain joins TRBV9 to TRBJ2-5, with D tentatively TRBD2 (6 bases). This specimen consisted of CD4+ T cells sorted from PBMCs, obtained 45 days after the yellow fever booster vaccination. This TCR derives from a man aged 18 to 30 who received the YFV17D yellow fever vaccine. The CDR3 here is CASSVSGRRETQYF. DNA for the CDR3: TGTGCCAGCAGCGTCTCAGGGAGGCGAGAGACCCAGTACTTC. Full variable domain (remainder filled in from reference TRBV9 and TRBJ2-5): DSGVTQTPKHLITATGQRVTLRCSPRSGDLSVYWYQQSLDQGLQFLIQYYNGEERAKGNILERFSAQQFPDLHSELNLSSLELGDSALYFCASSVSGRRETQYFGPGTRLLVL.